The subject of this entry is one T cell receptor (beta chain). All enrollees were roughly 18 to 89 years old and from about two dozen US areas. The sample is drawn from a study of blood T cell repertoires in COVID-19. Overall study context: PBMCs, B-cell-depleted T cells, or T cells were the source of the cDNA or gDNA that made up the material.

The CDR3 contains 15 residues. Germline assignment: CDR1 LGHDT and CDR2 YNNKEL (reference sequence). After removal of 7 bases from V and 6 bases from J, the junction contained 6 bases not matched to a gene. Methods used by the authors: From reference gene primer amplification, estimates of nucleated cell counts were derived. Assay used: immunoSEQ multiplex PCR; TCRdb lists only in-frame clones, some missing. D and trimming come from the DNA, and the V and J calls and clone size come from that table. The top ten hold under 0.7% of the sample, which has some 430,000 clones, less than 95% seen once. The source is a man aged 18 to 30 who had recovered from COVID-19. The chain joins TRBV3-1 (or the pseudogene TRBV3-2) to TRBJ2-2; 12 nucleotides line up with TRBD1. The sequencing sample was made of PBMCs or T cells enriched from blood (not recorded which). CDR3 sequence reads: CASNSGQGAAGELFF. The CDR3 DNA reads as TGTGCCAGCAACTCGGGACAGGGGGCCGCCGGGGAGCTGTTTTTT.